The T cell receptor (beta chain) described here comes from a study of T cell clonotyping in hematopoietic cell transplantation. V lost 5 bases and J 2 bases, leaving 9 bases between the germline ends. Germline V gives CDR1 SGHTA, CDR2 FQGNSA. The CDR3 runs 13 residues. Sequenced by immunoSEQ multiplex PCR; TCRdb stores in-frame clones only, minus some. The sample has 25,000 to 35,000 clones; nearly 97% are singletons. This sequence originates from a man aged 45-65 years in good health. Some clones in this sample may be carry-over from other donors' samples. The sample taken for sequencing was peripheral blood mononuclear cells. The J gene is TRBJ1-2, the V gene TRBV7-2; D not certain. The CDR3, as DNA: TGTGCCAGCAGCCCGGACGGGAACTATGGCTACACCTTC. Translating gives CASSPDGNYGYTF.